Shown below are 14 T cell receptor beta chains from a single sample sequenced in a study of blood T cell repertoires in COVID-19. The table came from immunoSEQ multiplex PCR; TCRdb's copy has only in-frame clones and leaves some out. The data contain about half a million clones, over 75% of them singletons. The sequenced sample was peripheral blood. These receptors originate from a human donor in a cohort sampled during active COVID-19.

The chain recombines TRBV4-3 with TRBJ2-3; D uncertain. The CDR3 consists of 13 residues. CDR1 is LGHNA, CDR2 YSLEER, per germline. Trimming stripped 0 bases from V and 4 bases from J, with 5 bases between. CDR3 sequence (DNA): TGCGCCAGCAGCCAAGATCTGTCAGATACGCAGTATTTT. Its translation: CASSQDLSDTQYF.

This chain connects TRBV19 to TRBJ1-2; D not certain. Trimming stripped 0 bases from V and 4 bases from J, with 12 bases between. Germline V gives CDR1 LNHDA, CDR2 SQIVND (reference sequence). The CDR3 sequence is 15 residues long. CDR3 nucleotide sequence: TGTGCCAGTAGTATAGATCGCGAGGGAATCTATGGCTACACCTTC. Translation: CASSIDREGIYGYTF.

The chain combines TRBV23-1 with TRBJ2-1; TRBD1 is a possible D gene (5 bases). TRBV23-1 is identified as an open reading frame with a role that is uncertain. Trimming took 0 bases from V and 2 from J, leaving 8 bases between them. CDR3 length equals 15 residues. CDR3 region: CASSQSRTTYNEQFF. The CDR3 DNA reads as TGCGCCAGCAGTCAATCGCGGACAACCTACAATGAGCAGTTCTTC.

The chain combines TRBV28 with TRBJ2-5; 7 bases align to TRBD1. CDR3 size: 14 residues. Germline V gene data show CDR1 as MDHEN and CDR2 as SYDVKM. Trimming at V came to 8 bases and at J to 6 bases, leaving 12 bases not matched to a gene. This CDR3 reads CASSLRQGGKTQYF. CDR3 bases: TGTGCCAGCTCCCTCCGACAGGGTGGAAAGACCCAGTACTTC.

V gene TRBV5-1 combines with J gene TRBJ2-5, with 9 bases aligning to TRBD2. V lost 4 bases, J lost 5 bases, and 6 bases stayed unmatched. The CDR3 is made up of 14 amino acids. Germline CDR1 is SGHRS and CDR2 is YFSETQ. The CDR3 coding sequence is TGCGCCAGCAGCCTAATAGCGGGAGTTGAGACCCAGTACTTC. Its protein is CASSLIAGVETQYF.

V gene TRBV25-1 combines with J gene TRBJ2-7; 7 bases map to TRBD1. The length of the CDR3 is 13 residues. Germline V gene sequence: CDR1 MGHDK, CDR2 SYGVNS. V dropped 6 bases and J dropped 2; count of bases not matched to a gene: 4. The CDR3 protein is CASRRGQAYEQYF. For the CDR3, the DNA is TGTGCCAGCAGACGCGGACAGGCCTACGAGCAGTACTTC.

This chain links TRBV19 with TRBJ2-7; D is possibly TRBD2 (6 bases). The germline V gene encodes CDR1 LNHDA and CDR2 SQIVND (reference sequence). Trimming pared 5 bases from V and 5 bases from J, leaving 22 bases between. The length of the CDR3 is 16 residues. This CDR3 is CASSPPPGGWGNEQYF. The CDR3 DNA follows: TGTGCCAGTAGTCCTCCCCCCGGGGGTTGGGGAAACGAGCAGTACTTC.

V gene TRBV5-4 combines with J gene TRBJ1-2, with D possibly being TRBD1 (5 bases). Germline CDR1 is SGHNT and CDR2 is YYREEE (reference sequence). Between the trimmed V and J ends, which lost 4 bases and 0 bases, there was a span of 13 bases. This CDR3 is built from 15 residues. CDR3 sequence: CASSLGQGANYGYTF. The CDR3 DNA reads TGTGCCAGCAGCCTCGGACAAGGCGCTAACTATGGCTACACCTTC.

This chain joins TRBV27 and TRBJ1-1, with 10 nucleotides matching TRBD1. J gave up 3 bases and V 7 bases, and 5 bases lay outside the gene matches. There are 14 residues in the CDR3. Germline values: CDR1 MNHEY, CDR2 SMNVEV (reference sequence). CDR3 protein: CASTRTGGYTEAFF. As DNA, the CDR3 is TGTGCCAGCACCCGGACAGGGGGTTACACTGAAGCTTTCTTT.

This clone occurred a few times. The chain combines TRBV7-2 with TRBJ1-5; 11 bases map to TRBD1. Trimming took 5 bases from V and 9 from J; bases not matched to a gene: 12. The V gene's germline CDR1 is SGHTA and CDR2 FQGNSA. The CDR3 totals 16 residues. Here the CDR3 reads CASSTYGTGGSRPQHF. CDR3 in DNA: TGTGCCAGCAGCACGTACGGGACAGGGGGGAGTCGGCCCCAGCATTTT.

V gene TRBV19 combines with J gene TRBJ1-2, with 10 positions matching TRBD1. This CDR3 has 14 residues. With V trimmed by 2 bases and J by 10 bases, 7 bases remained unmatched. The germline V gene encodes CDR1 LNHDA and CDR2 SQIVND (reference sequence). In DNA form, the CDR3 reads TGTGCCAGTAGTATACGGGGACAGGGGATCGACTACACCTTC. Its protein is CASSIRGQGIDYTF. Supplemented by reference TRBV19 and TRBJ1-2, the full variable domain reads DGGITQSPKYLFRKEGQNVTLSCEQNLNHDAMYWYRQDPGQGLRLIYYSQIVNDFQKGDIAEGYSVSREKKESFPLTVTSAQKNPTAFYLCASSIRGQGIDYTFGSGTRLTVV.

The J gene is TRBJ2-7, the V gene TRBV6-5, with TRBD2 matching over 8 bases. In germline, CDR1 is MNHEY, CDR2 SVGAGI. The ends lost 7 bases at V and 2 bases at J; junction bases unmatched: 7. The CDR3 length is 14 residues. The CDR3 here is CASKFSAGAYEQYF. CDR3 DNA sequence: TGTGCCAGCAAGTTCTCAGCGGGAGCCTACGAGCAGTACTTC.

This rearrangement joins TRBV20-1 to TRBJ2-1; D not certain. This CDR3 region has 10 residues. Trimming pared 7 bases from V and 9 bases from J, leaving 10 bases between. Germline V gives CDR1 DFQATT, CDR2 SNEGSKA (reference sequence). This CDR3 is CSGVEVEQFF. The CDR3 DNA is TGCAGTGGGGTAGAGGTTGAGCAGTTCTTC.

To note about this clone: Other DNA variants within this sample encode the same CDR3. The V and J genes are TRBV9 and TRBJ2-3; perhaps TRBD2 as D (6 bases). Germline V CDR1 and CDR2: SGDLS, YYNGEE. With 2 bases removed from V and 0 bases from J, the gap between germline ends came to 7 bases. The CDR3 contains 14 residues. CDR3 region: CASSVSGSTDTQYF. The CDR3 DNA is TGTGCCAGCAGCGTCAGCGGGAGCACAGATACGCAGTATTTT.